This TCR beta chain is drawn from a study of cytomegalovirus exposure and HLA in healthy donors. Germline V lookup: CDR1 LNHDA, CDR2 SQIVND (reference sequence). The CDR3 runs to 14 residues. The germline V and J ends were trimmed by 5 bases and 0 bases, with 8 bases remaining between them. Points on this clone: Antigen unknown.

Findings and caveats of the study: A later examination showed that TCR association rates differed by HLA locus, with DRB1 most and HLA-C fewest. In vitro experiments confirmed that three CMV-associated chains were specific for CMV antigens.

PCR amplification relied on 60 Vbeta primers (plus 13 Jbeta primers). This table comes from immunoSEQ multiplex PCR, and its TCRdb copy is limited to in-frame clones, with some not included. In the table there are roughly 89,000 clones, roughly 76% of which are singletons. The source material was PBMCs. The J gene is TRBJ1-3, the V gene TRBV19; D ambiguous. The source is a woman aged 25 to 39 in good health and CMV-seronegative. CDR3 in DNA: TGTGCCAGTAGTGTTCTAACCTCTGGAAACACCATATATTTT. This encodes CASSVLTSGNTIYF.